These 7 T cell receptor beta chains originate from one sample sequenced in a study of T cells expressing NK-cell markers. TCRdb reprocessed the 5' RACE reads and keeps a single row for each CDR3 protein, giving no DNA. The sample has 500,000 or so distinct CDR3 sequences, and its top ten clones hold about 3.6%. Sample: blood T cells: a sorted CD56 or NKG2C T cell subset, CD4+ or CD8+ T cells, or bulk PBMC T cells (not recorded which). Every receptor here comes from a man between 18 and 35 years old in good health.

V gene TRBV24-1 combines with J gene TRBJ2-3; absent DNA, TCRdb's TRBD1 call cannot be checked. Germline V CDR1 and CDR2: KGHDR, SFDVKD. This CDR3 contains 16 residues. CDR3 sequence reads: CATSWDTVFNTDTQYF.

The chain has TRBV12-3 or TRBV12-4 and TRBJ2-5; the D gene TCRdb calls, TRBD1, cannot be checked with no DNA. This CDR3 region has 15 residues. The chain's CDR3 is CASSHGSAPQETQYF.

The CDR3 loop is CASSQGDRGYNSPLHF. The V and J genes are TRBV4-2 and TRBJ1-6; the TCRdb D gene call, TRBD1, has no DNA to confirm it. CDR1 and CDR2 from the germline V gene are LGHNA and YNFKEQ. The CDR3 consists of 16 residues.

CDR3 region: CASSPERTGAQPQHF. The chain combines TRBV7-2 with TRBJ1-5; as DNA is missing, the TRBD1 call by TCRdb cannot be tested. The CDR3 totals 15 residues. Germline V lookup: CDR1 SGHTA, CDR2 FQGNSA.

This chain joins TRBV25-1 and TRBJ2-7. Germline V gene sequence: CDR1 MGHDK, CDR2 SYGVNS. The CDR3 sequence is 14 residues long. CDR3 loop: CASSGQNGAYEQYF.

The CDR3: CASSPGLAGVRNEQFF. The J gene is TRBJ2-1, the V gene TRBV5-1; absent DNA, TCRdb's TRBD2 call cannot be checked. Per the germline V gene, CDR1 is SGHRS and CDR2 is YFSETQ. CDR3 length: 16 amino acids. Full variable domain (outside the CDR3, taken from reference TRBV5-1 and TRBJ2-1): KAGVTQTPRYLIKTRGQQVTLSCSPISGHRSVSWYQQTPGQGLQFLFEYFSETQRNKGNFPGRFSGRQFSNSRSEMNVSTLELGDSALYLCASSPGLAGVRNEQFFGPGTRLTVL.

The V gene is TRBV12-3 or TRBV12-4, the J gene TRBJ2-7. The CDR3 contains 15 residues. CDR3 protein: CASHPRGGRAYEQYF.